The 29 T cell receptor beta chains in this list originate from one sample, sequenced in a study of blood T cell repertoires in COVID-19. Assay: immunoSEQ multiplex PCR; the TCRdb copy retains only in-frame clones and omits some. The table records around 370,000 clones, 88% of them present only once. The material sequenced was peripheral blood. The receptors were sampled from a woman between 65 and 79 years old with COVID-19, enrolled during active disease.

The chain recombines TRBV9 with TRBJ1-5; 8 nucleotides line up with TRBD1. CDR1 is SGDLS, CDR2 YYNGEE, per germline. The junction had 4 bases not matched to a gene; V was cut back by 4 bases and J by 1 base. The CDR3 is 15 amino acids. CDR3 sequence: CASSLQGASNQPQHF. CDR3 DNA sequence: TGTGCCAGCAGCCTCCAGGGGGCGAGCAATCAGCCCCAGCATTTT.

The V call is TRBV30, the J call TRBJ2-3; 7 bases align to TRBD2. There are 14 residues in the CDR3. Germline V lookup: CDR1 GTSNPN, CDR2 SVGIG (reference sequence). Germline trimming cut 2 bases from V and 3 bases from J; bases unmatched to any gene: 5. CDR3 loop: CAWSLGGETDTQYF. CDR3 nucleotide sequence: TGTGCCTGGAGTCTTGGGGGGGAGACAGATACGCAGTATTTT.

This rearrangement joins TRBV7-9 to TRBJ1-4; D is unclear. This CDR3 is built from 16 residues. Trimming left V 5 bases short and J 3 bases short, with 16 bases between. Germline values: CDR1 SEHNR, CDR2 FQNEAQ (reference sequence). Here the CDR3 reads CASSPARVRANEKLFF. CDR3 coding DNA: TGTGCCAGCAGCCCTGCGAGGGTTAGGGCTAATGAAAAACTGTTTTTT.

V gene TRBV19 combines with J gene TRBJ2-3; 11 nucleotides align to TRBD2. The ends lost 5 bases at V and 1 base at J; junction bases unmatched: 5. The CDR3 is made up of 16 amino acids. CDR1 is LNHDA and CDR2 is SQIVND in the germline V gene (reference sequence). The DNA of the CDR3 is TGTGCCAGTAGTTCCCGGACTAGCGGGCGCACAGATACGCAGTATTTT. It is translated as CASSSRTSGRTDTQYF.

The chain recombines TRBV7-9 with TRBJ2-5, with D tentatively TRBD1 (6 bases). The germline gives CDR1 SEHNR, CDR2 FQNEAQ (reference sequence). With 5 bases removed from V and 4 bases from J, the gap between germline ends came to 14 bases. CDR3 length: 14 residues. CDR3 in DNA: TGTGCCAGCAGCACCCGACAGGAGAGAGAGACCCAGTACTTC. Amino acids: CASSTRQERETQYF.

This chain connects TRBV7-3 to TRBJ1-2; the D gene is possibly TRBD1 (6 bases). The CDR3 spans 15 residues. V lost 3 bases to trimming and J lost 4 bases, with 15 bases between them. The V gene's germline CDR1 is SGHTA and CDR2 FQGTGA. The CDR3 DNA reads TGTGCCAGCAGCTTGACCGGCGGACAGTCCTATGGCTACACCTTC. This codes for CASSLTGGQSYGYTF.

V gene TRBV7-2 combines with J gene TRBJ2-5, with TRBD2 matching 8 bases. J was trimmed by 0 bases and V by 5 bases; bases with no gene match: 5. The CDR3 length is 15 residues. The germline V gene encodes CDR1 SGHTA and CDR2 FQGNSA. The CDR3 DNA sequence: TGTGCCAGCAGCCTCACGGGGGGGAACCAAGAGACCCAGTACTTC. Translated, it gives CASSLTGGNQETQYF.

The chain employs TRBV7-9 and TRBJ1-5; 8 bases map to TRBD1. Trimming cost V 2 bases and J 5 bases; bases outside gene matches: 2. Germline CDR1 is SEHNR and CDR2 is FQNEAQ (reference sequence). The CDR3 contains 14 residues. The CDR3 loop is CASSLSGGDQPQHF. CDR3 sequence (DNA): TGTGCCAGCAGCTTATCAGGGGGCGATCAGCCCCAGCATTTT. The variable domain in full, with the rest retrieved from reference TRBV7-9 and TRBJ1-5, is DTGVSQNPRHKITKRGQNVTFRCDPISEHNRLYWYRQTLGQGPEFLTYFQNEAQLEKSRLLSDRFSAERPKGSFSTLEIQRTEQGDSAMYLCASSLSGGDQPQHFGDGTRLSIL.

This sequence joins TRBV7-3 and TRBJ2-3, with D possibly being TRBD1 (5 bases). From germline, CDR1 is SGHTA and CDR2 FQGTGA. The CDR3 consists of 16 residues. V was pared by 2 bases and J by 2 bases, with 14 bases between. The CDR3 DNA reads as TGTGCCAGCAGCTTATATTTGGGGCAGTACACAGATACGCAGTATTTT. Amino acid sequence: CASSLYLGQYTDTQYF.

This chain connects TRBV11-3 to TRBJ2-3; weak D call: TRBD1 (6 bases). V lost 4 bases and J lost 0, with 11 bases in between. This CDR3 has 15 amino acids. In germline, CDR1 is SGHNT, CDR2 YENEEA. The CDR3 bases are TGTGCCAGCAGCTCCGGACAGCTTAGCACAGATACGCAGTATTTT. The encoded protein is CASSSGQLSTDTQYF.

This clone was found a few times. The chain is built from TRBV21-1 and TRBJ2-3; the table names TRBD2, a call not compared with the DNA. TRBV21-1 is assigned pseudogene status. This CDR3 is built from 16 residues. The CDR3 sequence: CASTNEENLQPDTQYF. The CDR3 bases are TGTGCCAGCACTAACGAAGAAAACCTTCAACCAGATACGCAGTATTTT.

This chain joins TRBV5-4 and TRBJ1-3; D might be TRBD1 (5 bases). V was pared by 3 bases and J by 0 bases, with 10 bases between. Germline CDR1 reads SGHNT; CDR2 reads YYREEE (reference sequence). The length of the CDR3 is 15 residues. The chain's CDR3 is CASSSGVNSGNTIYF. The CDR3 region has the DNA TGTGCCAGCAGCTCGGGGGTTAACTCTGGAAACACCATATATTTT. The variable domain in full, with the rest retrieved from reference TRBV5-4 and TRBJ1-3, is ETGVTQSPTHLIKTRGQQVTLRCSSQSGHNTVSWYQQALGQGPQFIFQYYREEENGRGNFPPRFSGLQFPNYSSELNVNALELDDSALYLCASSSGVNSGNTIYFGEGSWLTVV.

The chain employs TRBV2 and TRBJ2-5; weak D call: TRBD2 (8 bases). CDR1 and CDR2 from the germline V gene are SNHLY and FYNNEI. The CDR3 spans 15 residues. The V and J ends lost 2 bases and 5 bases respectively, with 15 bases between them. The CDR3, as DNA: TGTGCCAGCAGTGAACCGGGACTAGGGGGCGAGACCCAGTACTTC. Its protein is CASSEPGLGGETQYF.

The CDR3 bases are TGTGCCAGCAGCGCGCGGGCGCAGTATTTT. The encoded protein is CASSARAQYF. V and J are TRBV11-2 and TRBJ2-3, with D perhaps TRBD2 (5 bases). In germline, CDR1 is SGHAT, CDR2 FQNNGV. The CDR3 sequence is 10 residues long. The ends were cut back, 5 bases at V and 10 bases at J, with 7 bases in the middle.

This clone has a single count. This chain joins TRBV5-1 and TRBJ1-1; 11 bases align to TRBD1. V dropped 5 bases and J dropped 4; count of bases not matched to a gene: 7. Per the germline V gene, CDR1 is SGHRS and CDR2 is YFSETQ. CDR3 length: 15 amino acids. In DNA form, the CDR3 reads TGCGCCAGCAGTTACGGGACAGGGGGTGTCACTGAAGCTTTCTTT. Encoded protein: CASSYGTGGVTEAFF.

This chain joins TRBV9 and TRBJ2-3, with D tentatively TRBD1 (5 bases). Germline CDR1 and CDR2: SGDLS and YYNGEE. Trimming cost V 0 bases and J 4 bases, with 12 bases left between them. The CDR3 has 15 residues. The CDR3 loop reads CASSVGVGAADTQYF. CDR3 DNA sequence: TGTGCCAGCAGCGTAGGGGTAGGGGCCGCAGATACGCAGTATTTT.

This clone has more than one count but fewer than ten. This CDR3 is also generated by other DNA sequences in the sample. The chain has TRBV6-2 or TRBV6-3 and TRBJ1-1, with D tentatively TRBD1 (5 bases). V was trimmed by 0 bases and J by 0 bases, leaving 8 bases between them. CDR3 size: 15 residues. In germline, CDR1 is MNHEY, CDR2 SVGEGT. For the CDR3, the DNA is TGTGCCAGCAGTTACTCCAGGACACTGAACACTGAAGCTTTCTTT. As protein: CASSYSRTLNTEAFF.

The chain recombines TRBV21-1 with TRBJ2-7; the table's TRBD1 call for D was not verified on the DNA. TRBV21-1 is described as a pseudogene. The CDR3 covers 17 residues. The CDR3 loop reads CASRRRDRGRPLYEQYF. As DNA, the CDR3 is TGTGCCAGCAGGAGACGGGACAGGGGGCGACCTCTCTACGAGCAGTACTTC.

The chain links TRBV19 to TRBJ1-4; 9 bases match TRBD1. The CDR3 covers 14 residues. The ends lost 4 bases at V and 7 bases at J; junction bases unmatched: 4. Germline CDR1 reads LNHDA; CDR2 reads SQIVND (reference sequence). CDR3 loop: CASSKGQGREKLFF. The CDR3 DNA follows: TGTGCCAGTAGTAAGGGACAGGGCCGTGAAAAACTGTTTTTT.

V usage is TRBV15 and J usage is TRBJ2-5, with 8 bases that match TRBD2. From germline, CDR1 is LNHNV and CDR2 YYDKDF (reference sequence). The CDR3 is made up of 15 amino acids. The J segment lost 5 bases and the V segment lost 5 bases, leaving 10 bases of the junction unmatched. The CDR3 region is CATSPTRGGFETQYF. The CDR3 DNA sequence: TGTGCCACCAGCCCTACTCGGGGGGGATTTGAGACCCAGTACTTC.

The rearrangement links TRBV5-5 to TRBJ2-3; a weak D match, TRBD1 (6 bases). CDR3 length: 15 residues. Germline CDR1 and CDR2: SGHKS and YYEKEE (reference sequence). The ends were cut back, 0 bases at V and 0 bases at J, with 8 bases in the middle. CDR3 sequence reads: CASSLGDTSTDTQYF. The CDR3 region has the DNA TGTGCCAGCAGCTTGGGGGACACCAGCACAGATACGCAGTATTTT.

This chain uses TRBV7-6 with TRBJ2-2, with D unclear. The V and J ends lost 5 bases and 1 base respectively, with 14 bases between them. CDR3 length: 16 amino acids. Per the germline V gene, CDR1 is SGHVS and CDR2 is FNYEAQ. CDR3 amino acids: CASSPKARQNTGELFF. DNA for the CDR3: TGTGCCAGCAGCCCAAAGGCTAGGCAGAACACCGGGGAGCTGTTTTTT.

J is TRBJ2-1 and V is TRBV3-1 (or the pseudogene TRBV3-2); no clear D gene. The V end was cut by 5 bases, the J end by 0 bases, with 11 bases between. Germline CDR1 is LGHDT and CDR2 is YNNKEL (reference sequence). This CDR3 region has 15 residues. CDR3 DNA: TGTGCCAGCAGCACCACTTCCAACTCCTACAATGAGCAGTTCTTC. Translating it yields CASSTTSNSYNEQFF.

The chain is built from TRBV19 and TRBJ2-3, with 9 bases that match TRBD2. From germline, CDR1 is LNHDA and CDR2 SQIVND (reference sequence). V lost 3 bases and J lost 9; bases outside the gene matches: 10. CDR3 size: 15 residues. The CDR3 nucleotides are TGTGCCAGTAGTATTGGGCGGGGGGGCGATCGGACGCAGTATTTT. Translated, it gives CASSIGRGGDRTQYF.

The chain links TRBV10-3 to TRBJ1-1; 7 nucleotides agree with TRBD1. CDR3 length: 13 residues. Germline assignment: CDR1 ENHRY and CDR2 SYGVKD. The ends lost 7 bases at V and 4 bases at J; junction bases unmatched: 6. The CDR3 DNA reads TGTGCCATCACCCCGGCAGGGGGCACTGAAGCTTTCTTT. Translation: CAITPAGGTEAFF.

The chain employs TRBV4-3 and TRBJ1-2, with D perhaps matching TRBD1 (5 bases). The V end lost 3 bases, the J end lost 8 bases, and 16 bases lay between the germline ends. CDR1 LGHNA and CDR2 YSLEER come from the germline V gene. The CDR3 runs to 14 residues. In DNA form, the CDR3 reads TGCGCCAGCAGCCAGCAGACAGAAACTACGGGCTACACCTTC. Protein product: CASSQQTETTGYTF.

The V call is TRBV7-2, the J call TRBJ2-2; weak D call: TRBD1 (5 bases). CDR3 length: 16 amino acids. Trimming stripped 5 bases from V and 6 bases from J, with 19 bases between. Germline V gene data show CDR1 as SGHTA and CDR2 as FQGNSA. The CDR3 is CASSPQGPGSPGELFF. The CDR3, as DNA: TGTGCCAGCAGCCCACAAGGCCCAGGGTCACCCGGGGAGCTGTTTTTT.

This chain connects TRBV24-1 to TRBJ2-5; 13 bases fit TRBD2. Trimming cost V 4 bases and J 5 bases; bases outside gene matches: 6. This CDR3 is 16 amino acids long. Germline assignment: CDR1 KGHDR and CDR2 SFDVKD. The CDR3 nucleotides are TGTGCCACCAGTGACGTACTAGCGGGGGGGCTGGAGACCCAGTACTTC. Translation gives CATSDVLAGGLETQYF.

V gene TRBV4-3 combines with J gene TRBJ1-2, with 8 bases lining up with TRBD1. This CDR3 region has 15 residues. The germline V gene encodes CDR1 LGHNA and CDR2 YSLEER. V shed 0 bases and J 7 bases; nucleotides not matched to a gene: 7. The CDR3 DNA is TGCGCCAGCAGCCAAGACAGGACAGGGAGGGGTGGCTACACCTTC. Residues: CASSQDRTGRGGYTF.